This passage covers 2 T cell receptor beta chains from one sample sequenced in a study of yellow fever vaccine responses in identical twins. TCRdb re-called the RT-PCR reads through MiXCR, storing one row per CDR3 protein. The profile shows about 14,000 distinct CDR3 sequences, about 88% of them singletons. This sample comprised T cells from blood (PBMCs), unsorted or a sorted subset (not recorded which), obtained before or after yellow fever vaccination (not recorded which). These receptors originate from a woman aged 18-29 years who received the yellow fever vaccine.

The CDR3 DNA reads TGCAGTGCTAGAGGACAGGGACAGAGTAATGAGCAGTTCTTC. Its protein is CSARGQGQSNEQFF. The rearrangement joins TRBV20-1 to TRBJ2-1; 7 bases fit TRBD1. From germline, CDR1 is DFQATT and CDR2 SNEGSKA (reference sequence). The CDR3 runs 14 residues. The V and J ends lost 1 base and 7 bases, in that order; junction bases with no gene match: 7.

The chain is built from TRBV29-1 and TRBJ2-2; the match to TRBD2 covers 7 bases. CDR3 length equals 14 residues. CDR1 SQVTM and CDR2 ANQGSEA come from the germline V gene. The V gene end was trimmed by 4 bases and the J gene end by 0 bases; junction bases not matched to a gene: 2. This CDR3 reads CSVGRGTNTGELFF. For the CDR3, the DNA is TGCAGCGTTGGGCGGGGGACGAACACCGGGGAGCTGTTTTTT.